The 15 T cell receptor beta chains below all came from one sample that was sequenced in a study of synovial regulatory T cells in juvenile arthritis. Matched peripheral blood accompanied the synovial fluid taken from each patient with active arthritis. Clones were sequenced by immunoSEQ multiplex PCR, and TCRdb holds only the in-frame ones, with some missing. The table for this sample gives about 1,400 clones. The sample consisted of Treg cells from the synovium. The receptors shown here come from a donor aged 2-30 years with juvenile idiopathic arthritis.

This sequence joins TRBV7-3 and TRBJ1-2. This CDR3 is 14 amino acids long. No DNA is recorded. The germline gives CDR1 SGHTA, CDR2 FQGTGA. The CDR3 sequence: CASSLNAGGYGYTF.

This sequence joins TRBV29-1 and TRBJ1-1. The length of the CDR3 is 12 residues. No DNA is listed. In germline, CDR1 is SQVTM, CDR2 ANQGSEA. CDR3 sequence reads: CSVRRGDTEAFF.

This clone shows up as medium-sized (0.01 to 0.1%) by frequency. V is TRBV9 and J is TRBJ1-2; TCRdb gives TRBD1 as the D gene, but with no DNA this cannot be confirmed. The CDR3 covers 13 residues. This entry has no DNA. CDR1 and CDR2 (germline): SGDLS, YYNGEE. CDR3 in amino acids: CASSSRTVSGYTF.

Judged by frequency, this clone is medium-sized. Here the CDR3 reads CASSRLQNSNQPQHF. The rearrangement links TRBV4-1 to TRBJ1-5. CDR1 is MGHRA and CDR2 is YSYEKL in the germline V gene. This CDR3 spans 15 amino acids. The entry carries no DNA sequence.

Measured by frequency, this clone is medium-sized. The CDR3 spells CASSQLTAMRDTQYF. The rearrangement joins TRBV4-1 to TRBJ2-3; TCRdb selects TRBD2, and the lack of DNA leaves this call unchecked. The CDR3 consists of 15 residues. The record lacks a DNA sequence. Germline V gene sequence: CDR1 MGHRA, CDR2 YSYEKL.

Measured by frequency, this clone is medium-sized. J is TRBJ1-2 and V is TRBV13; the TCRdb call, TRBD1, lacks DNA for checking. Germline-derived CDR1 and CDR2 are PRHDT and FYEKMQ (reference sequence). The CDR3 has 11 amino acids. Only the protein is on record. CDR3 residues: CASSSRTNYTF.

The gene calls are TRBV9 and TRBJ2-5. The germline V gene encodes CDR1 SGDLS and CDR2 YYNGEE. The CDR3 spans 13 residues. No DNA was logged. The CDR3 here is CASSKRWGETQYF.

This clone shows up as medium-sized by frequency. The chain employs TRBV5-4 and TRBJ1-2. The CDR3 has 14 amino acids. No DNA accompanies this entry. Germline CDR1 reads SGHNT; CDR2 reads YYREEE (reference sequence). CDR3 loop: CASSFDSGFYGYTF.

Judged by frequency, this clone is medium-sized. The CDR3 sequence: CASSIGTGRYEQYF. The chain carries TRBV7-7 and TRBJ2-7; checking the TCRdb D call of TRBD1 is not possible without DNA. Germline V lookup: CDR1 SSHAT, CDR2 FNYEAQ (reference sequence). The CDR3 spans 14 residues. Only the protein is on record. The whole variable domain, remainder taken from reference TRBV7-7 and TRBJ2-7, is GAGVSQSPRYKVTKRGQDVTLRCDPISSHATLYWYQQALGQGPEFLTYFNYEAQPDKSGLPSDRFSAERPEGSISTLTIQRTEQRDSAMYRCASSIGTGRYEQYFGPGTRLTVT.

This clone is classed as medium-sized by frequency. The chain couples TRBV14 to TRBJ1-1; the TCRdb call, TRBD1, lacks DNA for checking. This CDR3 has 16 amino acids. Only the protein is on record. Looked up from germline, CDR1 is SGHDN and CDR2 is FVKESK. The chain's CDR3 is CASSHGTGGLVTEAFF.

The chain uses TRBV7-9 and TRBJ1-2. The CDR3 has 12 residues. The DNA is unrecorded. The V gene's germline CDR1 is SEHNR and CDR2 FQNEAQ (reference sequence). CDR3: CASSLAPYGYTF.

V usage is TRBV7-2 and J usage is TRBJ2-4; TCRdb lists TRBD2, though no DNA is available to test this call. The germline CDR1 and CDR2 sequences are SGHTA and FQGNSA. The CDR3 runs to 18 residues. DNA is not on record. The CDR3 spells CASSLFRLGTSGRNIQYF.

This clone is classed as medium-sized by frequency. The chain joins TRBV6-5 to TRBJ1-2; TCRdb outputs TRBD1, but without DNA this stays unchecked. This CDR3 is 13 amino acids long. No DNA is recorded. Germline CDR1 reads MNHEY; CDR2 reads SVGAGI. CDR3 residues: CASSSRDRETFTF.

The rearrangement joins TRBV5-4 to TRBJ2-5. This CDR3 is built from 15 residues. This entry has no DNA. Germline CDR1 and CDR2: SGHNT and YYREEE (reference sequence). The CDR3 here is CASSMWDRGEETQYF.

This clone shows up as medium-sized by frequency. The chain employs TRBV7-9 and TRBJ2-7. Germline V CDR1 and CDR2: SEHNR, FQNEAQ (reference sequence). This CDR3 comprises 12 residues. No DNA sequence was recorded. This chain's CDR3 is CASSLEVPEQYF.